Listed here are 32 T cell receptor beta chains from one sample, sequenced in a study of blood T cell repertoires in COVID-19. TCRdb keeps only in-frame clones here, not all; method: immunoSEQ multiplex PCR. In the table there are about 230,000 clones, under 90% of which are singletons. Sequencing used PBMCs or T cells enriched from blood (not recorded which). Every receptor here comes from a man between 60 and 75 years old who had recovered from COVID-19.

The V call is TRBV19, the J call TRBJ1-5; D might be TRBD1 (5 bases). The V gene's germline CDR1 is LNHDA and CDR2 SQIVND (reference sequence). The CDR3 spans 14 residues. V gave up 6 bases and J gave up 2 bases, with 11 bases separating them. The CDR3 loop reads CASRKGVGNQPQHF. CDR3 coding DNA: TGTGCCAGTAGGAAAGGGGTCGGCAATCAGCCCCAGCATTTT.

This rearrangement joins TRBV14 to TRBJ2-4, with a weak D call TRBD2 (6 bases). In germline, CDR1 is SGHDN, CDR2 FVKESK. Trimming pared 0 bases from V and 3 bases from J, leaving 18 bases between. The CDR3 has 18 residues. The CDR3 DNA reads as TGTGCCAGCAGCCAAGATTTAGGAGGAGGGCCGCACAAAAACATTCAGTACTTC. It encodes CASSQDLGGGPHKNIQYF.

The genes are TRBV6-4 and TRBJ2-6, with a possible D match to TRBD1 (6 bases). This CDR3 comprises 16 residues. Germline-derived CDR1 and CDR2 are MRHNA and SNTAGT. Trimming pared 2 bases from V and 0 bases from J, leaving 8 bases between. The CDR3 reads CASSDGGISGANVLTF. The DNA of the CDR3 is TGTGCCAGCAGTGACGGGGGCATCTCTGGGGCCAACGTCCTGACTTTC.

This chain uses TRBV28 with TRBJ2-5; D is unclear. Per the germline V gene, CDR1 is MDHEN and CDR2 is SYDVKM. Trimming removed 5 bases at V and 7 bases at J, with 5 bases between. The CDR3 is 10 amino acids. The CDR3 DNA is TGTGCCAGCAGTAACACGACCCAGTACTTC. As protein: CASSNTTQYF. The variable domain in full, with the rest retrieved from reference TRBV28 and TRBJ2-5, is DVKVTQSSRYLVKRTGEKVFLECVQDMDHENMFWYRQDPGLGLRLIYFSYDVKMKEKGDIPEGYSVSREKKERFSLILESASTNQTSMYLCASSNTTQYFGPGTRLLVL.

This clone was observed a handful of times. The chain couples TRBV6-6 to TRBJ1-5; 9 nucleotides agree with TRBD1. Germline-derived CDR1 and CDR2 are MNHNY and SVGAGI (reference sequence). This CDR3 is 13 amino acids long. The CDR3 reads CATGTGLNQPQHF. For the CDR3, the DNA is TGTGCGACCGGGACAGGGTTGAATCAGCCCCAGCATTTT.

The chain links TRBV11-3 to TRBJ2-5; the D gene is possibly TRBD2 (6 bases). This CDR3 region has 13 residues. The germline V and J ends were trimmed by 0 bases and 7 bases, with 9 bases remaining between them. CDR1 and CDR2 from the germline V gene are SGHNT and YENEEA. CDR3: CASSLDVGGTQYF. The CDR3 DNA sequence: TGTGCCAGCAGCTTAGATGTCGGGGGGACCCAGTACTTC. Full variable domain (missing parts from reference TRBV11-3 and TRBJ2-5): EAGVVQSPRYKIIEKKQPVAFWCNPISGHNTLYWYLQNLGQGPELLIRYENEEAVDDSQLPKDRFSAERLKGVDSTLKIQPAELGDSAVYLCASSLDVGGTQYFGPGTRLLVL.

This chain uses TRBV5-1 with TRBJ2-5, with D perhaps TRBD1 (5 bases). Germline V gene data show CDR1 as SGHRS and CDR2 as YFSETQ. V lost 6 bases and J lost 2, with 11 bases in between. The CDR3 has 13 residues. The CDR3 DNA follows: TGCGCCAGCAAAAGACAGCAACAAGAGACCCAGTACTTC. Its translation is CASKRQQQETQYF.

The chain recombines TRBV30 with TRBJ1-6; TRBD1 aligns across 8 bases. CDR3 size: 15 residues. V lost 1 base and J lost 8; bases outside the gene matches: 7. Germline CDR1 reads GTSNPN; CDR2 reads SVGIG (reference sequence). The CDR3 protein is CAWSARTGWDSPLHF. The CDR3 DNA reads TGTGCCTGGAGTGCCAGGACAGGGTGGGATTCACCCCTCCACTTT.

The chain links TRBV18 to TRBJ1-2, with D possibly being TRBD1 (6 bases). The germline gives CDR1 KGHSH, CDR2 LQKENI. V lost 6 bases and J lost 8, with 19 bases in between. The CDR3 length is 14 residues. CDR3: CASSPDGGLGGYTF. The CDR3, as DNA: TGTGCCAGCTCCCCAGACGGGGGGCTTGGCGGCTACACCTTC.

The chain employs TRBV4-1 and TRBJ2-2; 13 nucleotides line up with TRBD2. There are 18 residues in the CDR3. Germline lookup yields CDR1 MGHRA and CDR2 YSYEKL. With V trimmed by 3 bases and J by 4 bases, 8 bases remained unmatched. The CDR3 DNA is TGCGCCAGCAGCCACCTCGGGACTAGCGGGGTTATCACCGGGGAGCTGTTTTTT. Translating it yields CASSHLGTSGVITGELFF.

The chain joins TRBV7-9 to TRBJ2-2; D uncertain. Germline CDR1 is SEHNR and CDR2 is FQNEAQ (reference sequence). The CDR3 is made up of 12 amino acids. V gave up 6 bases and J gave up 6 bases, with 8 bases separating them. The chain's CDR3 is CASSPRSGELFF. The CDR3 DNA reads as TGTGCCAGCAGTCCCCGGTCCGGGGAGCTGTTTTTT.

This rearrangement joins TRBV3-1 (or the pseudogene TRBV3-2) to TRBJ2-1; TRBD1 matches 8 bases. Germline V gene data show CDR1 as LGHDT and CDR2 as YNNKEL (reference sequence). CDR3 length equals 15 residues. V lost 4 bases to trimming and J lost 6 bases; unmatched junction nucleotides: 8. The CDR3 DNA follows: TGTGCCAGCAGCCTTCCCGGGACAGGAAGCAATGAGCAGTTCTTC. Translated, it gives CASSLPGTGSNEQFF.

V gene TRBV7-2 combines with J gene TRBJ1-6; D uncertain. This CDR3 is built from 15 residues. The ends were cut back, 5 bases at V and 7 bases at J, with 15 bases in the middle. Germline-derived CDR1 and CDR2 are SGHTA and FQGNSA. The chain's CDR3 is CASSLNRVQNSPLHF. For the CDR3, the DNA is TGTGCCAGCAGCCTAAACCGGGTCCAAAATTCACCCCTCCACTTT.

The V call is TRBV27, the J call TRBJ1-5, with D maybe TRBD1 (5 bases). V was clipped by 5 bases and J by 9 bases, with 14 bases between them. This CDR3 comprises 13 residues. CDR1 is MNHEY and CDR2 is SMNVEV in the germline V gene (reference sequence). CDR3 coding DNA: TGTGCCAGCAGTCCCGATGGGGCCCGGCCCCAGCATTTT. Translation gives CASSPDGARPQHF.

The chain carries TRBV5-1 and TRBJ1-2; 9 nucleotides agree with TRBD1. CDR3 length: 18 amino acids. Germline V gene lookup returns CDR1 SGHRS and CDR2 YFSETQ. Trimming cost V 4 bases and J 4 bases; bases outside gene matches: 17. CDR3 region: CASSPNFLTGGDGYGYTF. The CDR3 DNA reads TGCGCCAGCAGCCCAAACTTCCTAACAGGGGGCGATGGCTATGGCTACACCTTC.

This chain uses TRBV5-1 with TRBJ1-1; D remains ambiguous. Trimming shortened V by 2 bases and J by 1 base, and 9 bases separated the two germline ends. The CDR3 has 14 amino acids. Germline V lookup: CDR1 SGHRS, CDR2 YFSETQ. CDR3 sequence (DNA): TGCGCCAGCAGCTTAGTGGCTGCGAACACTGAAGCTTTCTTT. It yields the protein CASSLVAANTEAFF.

This chain joins TRBV14 and TRBJ2-2; D is possibly TRBD1 (5 bases). Trimming took 3 bases from V and 7 from J, leaving 9 bases between them. CDR1 and CDR2 (germline): SGHDN, FVKESK. The CDR3 has 13 amino acids. The CDR3 DNA is TGTGCCAGCAGCCAGAGTAGGGGCGGGGAGCTGTTTTTT. This encodes CASSQSRGGELFF.

The chain carries TRBV6-2 or TRBV6-3 and TRBJ1-2; 8 bases fit TRBD1. The CDR3 runs to 16 residues. Germline V gene data show CDR1 as MNHEY and CDR2 as SVGEGT. Trimming at V came to 0 bases and at J to 4 bases, leaving 7 bases not matched to a gene. The CDR3, as DNA: TGTGCCAGCAGTTACTCTGGGACAGGATTACTCTATGGCTACACCTTC. Amino acid sequence: CASSYSGTGLLYGYTF.

The chain links TRBV19 to TRBJ1-2, with D possibly being TRBD1 (6 bases). Trimming removed 2 bases from V and 9 bases from J, with 19 bases in between. CDR3 length: 15 amino acids. Germline CDR1 LNHDA, CDR2 SQIVND (reference sequence). CDR3 protein: CASSIRGSDLWSYTF. The CDR3 coding sequence is TGTGCCAGTAGTATAAGGGGGAGCGATCTATGGAGCTACACCTTC. Filled out from reference TRBV19 and TRBJ1-2, the complete variable domain reads DGGITQSPKYLFRKEGQNVTLSCEQNLNHDAMYWYRQDPGQGLRLIYYSQIVNDFQKGDIAEGYSVSREKKESFPLTVTSAQKNPTAFYLCASSIRGSDLWSYTFGSGTRLTVV.

The chain combines TRBV6-5 with TRBJ2-1, with 7 bases lining up with TRBD1. Germline V gene lookup returns CDR1 MNHEY and CDR2 SVGAGI. With 0 bases clipped from V and 0 bases from J, the junction kept 2 bases outside the gene matches. This CDR3 spans 16 amino acids. The CDR3 bases are TGTGCCAGCAGTTACTCGACAGGGACCTCCTACAATGAGCAGTTCTTC. Translation: CASSYSTGTSYNEQFF.

The chain carries TRBV2 and TRBJ2-1; 12 bases line up with TRBD2. Germline CDR1 reads SNHLY; CDR2 reads FYNNEI. The CDR3 is 15 residues long. Unmatched junction bases numbered 1, after V lost 3 bases and J lost 4 bases. This CDR3 is CASSEGTSGYNEQFF. In DNA form, the CDR3 reads TGTGCCAGCAGTGAGGGGACTAGCGGGTACAATGAGCAGTTCTTC.

The gene calls are TRBV11-3 and TRBJ2-1, with a tentative D call TRBD1 (5 bases). Between the trimmed V and J ends, which lost 1 base and 9 bases, there was a span of 16 bases. Germline V lookup: CDR1 SGHNT, CDR2 YENEEA. The CDR3 sequence is 15 residues long. The CDR3 bases are TGTGCCAGCAGCTTAGCCCCCCAGGGTTTCGGTGAGCAGTTCTTC. Translation: CASSLAPQGFGEQFF.

This rearrangement joins TRBV6-5 to TRBJ1-6, with D perhaps TRBD1 (6 bases). The V gene lost 2 bases and the J gene lost 7 bases, with 12 bases spanning the gap. There are 15 residues in the CDR3. CDR1 and CDR2 from the germline V gene are MNHEY and SVGAGI. In nucleotides, the CDR3 is TGTGCCAGCAGTTACGCGGACAGTGTCAATTCACCCCTCCACTTT. Residues: CASSYADSVNSPLHF.

The V gene is TRBV15, the J gene TRBJ1-6; D not resolved. The germline gives CDR1 LNHNV, CDR2 YYDKDF (reference sequence). This CDR3 spans 15 amino acids. V shed 1 base and J shed 5 bases, with 9 bases lying between them. The chain's CDR3 is CATSRGGPNNSPLHF. The CDR3 DNA is TGTGCCACCAGCAGAGGAGGCCCTAATAATTCACCCCTCCACTTT. The variable domain in full, completed from reference TRBV15 and TRBJ1-6, reads DAMVIQNPRYQVTQFGKPVTLSCSQTLNHNVMYWYQQKSSQAPKLLFHYYDKDFNNEADTPDNFQSRRPNTSFCFLDIRSPGLGDTAMYLCATSRGGPNNSPLHFGNGTRLTVT.

The chain is built from TRBV5-4 and TRBJ2-5, with 10 bases identical to TRBD2. Germline CDR1 SGHNT, CDR2 YYREEE (reference sequence). V shed 5 bases and J 5 bases; nucleotides not matched to a gene: 9. The CDR3 spans 15 residues. The chain's CDR3 is CASRPPGTSVETQYF. CDR3 bases: TGTGCCAGCAGGCCCCCCGGGACTAGCGTTGAGACCCAGTACTTC.

Of note for this clone: Other DNA sequences in this specimen translate into the identical CDR3. The chain uses TRBV30 and TRBJ2-7, with TRBD1 matching over 7 bases. The CDR3 runs to 13 residues. CDR1 GTSNPN and CDR2 SVGIG come from the germline V gene (reference sequence). V trimming: 1 base; J trimming: 4 bases; junction bases outside the gene matches: 4. The CDR3 sequence: CAWSADRAYEQYF. DNA for the CDR3: TGTGCCTGGAGTGCCGACAGGGCTTACGAGCAGTACTTC.

The chain links TRBV19 to TRBJ1-1; maybe TRBD1 (6 bases). CDR1 is LNHDA, CDR2 SQIVND, per germline (reference sequence). The CDR3 has 14 amino acids. V was cut by 6 bases and J by 6 bases, with 17 bases left in between. Written as DNA, the CDR3 is TGTGCCAGTAGACTTACAGGGAAAGGCCCTGAAGCTTTCTTT. Residues: CASRLTGKGPEAFF.

This sequence joins TRBV19 and TRBJ1-5; 8 nucleotides line up with TRBD1. V dropped 4 bases and J dropped 6; count of bases not matched to a gene: 14. This CDR3 is 17 amino acids long. CDR1 and CDR2 (germline): LNHDA, SQIVND (reference sequence). CDR3 nucleotides: TGTGCCAGTAGTAAGGGGCAGGGGGCGCGGGCAGGTCAGCCCCAGCATTTT. This gives the protein CASSKGQGARAGQPQHF.

The chain has TRBV27 and TRBJ1-1; D possibly corresponds to TRBD1 (5 bases). The CDR3 consists of 12 residues. V lost 5 bases and J 5 bases, leaving 9 bases between the germline ends. CDR1 MNHEY and CDR2 SMNVEV come from the germline V gene (reference sequence). Here the CDR3 reads CASSGGWTEAFF. The CDR3 DNA sequence: TGTGCCAGCAGTGGGGGGTGGACTGAAGCTTTCTTT.

V usage is TRBV6-5 and J usage is TRBJ1-6, with a weak D call TRBD1 (6 bases). This CDR3 is built from 14 residues. The V gene's germline CDR1 is MNHEY and CDR2 SVGAGI. The germline V and J ends were trimmed by 7 bases and 5 bases, with 12 bases remaining between them. CDR3 protein: CASTSGHHNSPLHF. Here the CDR3 DNA reads TGTGCCAGCACCTCGGGACACCATAATTCACCCCTCCACTTT.

The chain is built from TRBV6-5 and TRBJ1-5, with TRBD1 matching 7 bases. Germline V gene sequence: CDR1 MNHEY, CDR2 SVGAGI. This CDR3 comprises 14 residues. The trim removed 4 bases at V and 9 bases at J, leaving 9 bases unmatched. The CDR3 sequence is CASSFGQAGMPQHF. CDR3 DNA sequence: TGTGCCAGCAGTTTCGGACAGGCGGGGATGCCCCAGCATTTT.

The chain is built from TRBV6-5 and TRBJ2-1; D is possibly TRBD2 (7 bases). The germline CDR1 and CDR2 sequences are MNHEY and SVGAGI. The ends were cut back, 9 bases at V and 4 bases at J, with 19 bases in the middle. This CDR3 has 15 residues. Written as DNA, the CDR3 is TGTGCCAGTCAGGGAGGGGGGGTAGCTTACAATGAGCAGTTCTTC. The encoded protein is CASQGGGVAYNEQFF.